This T cell receptor beta chain was documented in a study of blood T cells in healthy people across ages. For the second PCR, which ran for about 7 to 11 cycles, a sample-barcoded 5' primer and a J-beta primer mix were used. Each CDR3 protein is one row after TCRdb ran MiXCR on the 5' RACE reads. The sample holds over 700,000 distinct CDR3 sequences, about 53% seen once. Germline loops: CDR1 DFQATT, CDR2 SNEGSKA (reference sequence). The CDR3 length is 15 residues. Sequencing was done on a sample of blood. The V gene is TRBV20-1, the J gene TRBJ2-4, with 10 bases matching TRBD1. The last part of the DNA fits TRBJ2-7 better; the J call may be wrong. The clonotype was recovered from a man older than 75 in good health. The CDR3 DNA reads as TGCAGTGCTAGAGCCCCCCGGGGACAGGGGAACGAGCAGTACTTC. It is translated as CSARAPRGQGNEQYF.